The 29 T cell receptor beta chains below all came from one sample that was sequenced in a study of CD8+ T cells in alopecia areata. Once RNA had been extracted, it was reverse transcribed into cDNA to act as the sequencing template. Method: immunoSEQ multiplex PCR; TCRdb's copy keeps in-frame clones and lacks some. The table includes some 99,000 clones, around 60% detected once. Treatment in this sample: oral pan-JAK inhibitor, 5-10 mg twice daily. The sample was CD8+ T cells sorted from blood, taken at week 4, from a patient treated with tofacitinib. The source is a human donor with alopecia areata.

The chain employs TRBV4-3 and TRBJ1-1; maybe TRBD1 (6 bases). V lost 4 bases and J lost 0, with 15 bases in between. The CDR3 loop spans 16 amino acids. Germline-derived CDR1 and CDR2 are LGHNA and YSLEER. The CDR3: CASSRETGGVNTEAFF. In nucleotides, the CDR3 is TGCGCCAGCAGCCGGGAGACAGGAGGGGTGAACACTGAAGCTTTCTTT.

V usage is TRBV25-1 and J usage is TRBJ2-2; a weak D match, TRBD2 (6 bases). Germline V gene lookup returns CDR1 MGHDK and CDR2 SYGVNS. V lost 4 bases and J lost 1, with 10 bases in between. The CDR3 runs 15 residues. The CDR3 nucleotides read TGTGCCAGCAGTGGACTAGATGGGAACACCGGGGAGCTGTTTTTT. Its translation: CASSGLDGNTGELFF.

This clone was counted only a few times. The chain combines TRBV29-1 with TRBJ2-1; tentative D call: TRBD1 (5 bases). This CDR3 has 15 residues. V dropped 5 bases and J dropped 1 base, with 15 bases sitting between them. Germline CDR1 SQVTM, CDR2 ANQGSEA. In nucleotides, the CDR3 is TGCAGCGTTAATTATCAGGGTAGGTCCTACAATGAGCAGTTCTTC. Protein product: CSVNYQGRSYNEQFF.

The rearrangement uses TRBV2 and TRBJ2-3; D perhaps matches TRBD2 (5 bases). V was clipped by 4 bases and J by 3 bases, with 14 bases between them. The CDR3 runs 15 residues. In germline, CDR1 is SNHLY, CDR2 FYNNEI. DNA for the CDR3: TGTGCCAGCAGTGTTGGGAGAACGGGGACAGATACGCAGTATTTT. This sequence encodes CASSVGRTGTDTQYF.

The chain is built from TRBV20-1 and TRBJ2-1; D call uncertain. V gave up 2 bases and J gave up 5 bases, with 4 bases separating them. Germline V gives CDR1 DFQATT, CDR2 SNEGSKA (reference sequence). The CDR3 is 11 residues long. Written as DNA, the CDR3 is TGCAGTGCTAGACTTGACAATGAGCAGTTCTTC. This sequence encodes CSARLDNEQFF.

V and J are TRBV27 and TRBJ1-2; possibly TRBD1 for D (5 bases). V lost 6 bases to trimming and J lost 4 bases, with 18 bases between them. The length of the CDR3 is 15 residues. The germline gives CDR1 MNHEY, CDR2 SMNVEV (reference sequence). The CDR3 nucleotides read TGTGCCAGCAGGGCGGGTGGACTGGGGGGCTATGGCTACACCTTC. Translation gives CASRAGGLGGYGYTF.

This rearrangement joins TRBV30 to TRBJ2-1; D remains ambiguous. V lost 2 bases and J lost 2, with 10 bases in between. The germline gives CDR1 GTSNPN, CDR2 SVGIG (reference sequence). This CDR3 region has 14 residues. The CDR3 DNA is TGTGCCTGGAGTCGGCTAGATCCCTACAATGAGCAGTTCTTC. Translated: CAWSRLDPYNEQFF.

The chain joins TRBV30 to TRBJ2-7; no clear D gene. Germline CDR1 reads GTSNPN; CDR2 reads SVGIG (reference sequence). The length of the CDR3 is 13 residues. The germline V and J ends were trimmed by 2 bases and 2 bases, with 10 bases remaining between them. The CDR3 DNA is TGTGCCTGGAGTCAAGGTGCCGCCTACGAGCAGTACTTC. This codes for CAWSQGAAYEQYF.

The J gene is TRBJ2-7, the V gene TRBV2; D might be TRBD1 (5 bases). Germline CDR1 SNHLY, CDR2 FYNNEI. V shed 6 bases and J shed 4 bases, with 13 bases lying between them. This CDR3 spans 13 amino acids. CDR3 DNA sequence: TGTGCCAGCAGCGCAGTGGGGCAGTACGAGCAGTACTTC. Translated, it gives CASSAVGQYEQYF. The full variable domain, completed using reference TRBV2 and TRBJ2-7, is EPEVTQTPSHQVTQMGQEVILRCVPISNHLYFYWYRQILGQKVEFLVSFYNNEISEKSEIFDDQFSVERPDGSNFTLKIRSTKLEDSAMYFCASSAVGQYEQYFGPGTRLTVT.

The rearrangement links TRBV7-9 to TRBJ1-6; perhaps TRBD1 as D (6 bases). This CDR3 has 16 residues. V dropped 7 bases and J dropped 10 bases, with 23 bases sitting between them. In germline, CDR1 is SEHNR, CDR2 FQNEAQ (reference sequence). CDR3 in DNA: TGTGCCAGCACCACCACGAGAGGGGGATTAGGCTCACCCCTCCACTTT. As protein: CASTTTRGGLGSPLHF.

This rearrangement joins TRBV5-6 to TRBJ2-1; 7 bases fit TRBD1. J gave up 7 bases and V 4 bases, and 5 bases lay outside the gene matches. The CDR3 extends over 13 amino acids. Germline V gene lookup returns CDR1 SGHDT and CDR2 YYEEEE. CDR3 loop: CASSPDRVNEQFF. DNA for the CDR3: TGTGCCAGCAGCCCAGACAGGGTGAATGAGCAGTTCTTC. The full variable domain, its missing parts supplied by reference TRBV5-6 and TRBJ2-1, is DAGVTQSPTHLIKTRGQQVTLRCSPKSGHDTVSWYQQALGQGPQFIFQYYEEEERQRGNFPDRFSGHQFPNYSSELNVNALLLGDSALYLCASSPDRVNEQFFGPGTRLTVL.

This chain joins TRBV7-4 and TRBJ1-5, with D possibly TRBD1 on 6 matching bases. V lost 3 bases and J 10 bases, leaving 19 bases between the germline ends. This CDR3 spans 15 amino acids. Germline V gene sequence: CDR1 SGHVT, CDR2 SQSDAQ. CDR3 nucleotides: TGTGCCAGCAGCTTTGGGGGGCGGTCCGGGCCACCCCAGCATTTT. It translates to CASSFGGRSGPPQHF.

The chain joins TRBV7-9 to TRBJ2-1; no definite D call. The CDR3 is 14 amino acids. Trimming pared 6 bases from V and 2 bases from J, leaving 11 bases between. Germline CDR1 SEHNR, CDR2 FQNEAQ (reference sequence). CDR3 DNA sequence: TGTGCCAGCAGTCAGACTGCAACCTACAATGAGCAGTTCTTC. Residues: CASSQTATYNEQFF.

The chain recombines TRBV4-3 with TRBJ2-1; TRBD2 aligns across 12 bases. CDR1 is LGHNA and CDR2 is YSLEER in the germline V gene. The V gene end was trimmed by 5 bases and the J gene end by 1 base; junction bases not matched to a gene: 3. The CDR3 runs to 16 residues. CDR3: CASSTTSGRSYNEQFF. The CDR3 DNA reads TGCGCCAGCAGCACAACTAGCGGGAGGTCCTACAATGAGCAGTTCTTC.

The chain has TRBV28 and TRBJ2-1; either TRBD1 or TRBD2 may supply D (5 bases each). The CDR3 runs 15 residues. V shed 3 bases and J shed 3 bases, with 12 bases lying between them. Germline V CDR1 and CDR2: MDHEN, SYDVKM. CDR3 region: CASSFRGELYNEQFF. The DNA for the CDR3 is TGTGCCAGCAGTTTTAGAGGGGAACTCTACAATGAGCAGTTCTTC.

A few counts support this clone. The rearrangement uses TRBV4-3 and TRBJ2-4; D is uncertain. Trimming removed 0 bases from V and 2 bases from J, with 11 bases in between. The CDR3 is made up of 16 amino acids. In germline, CDR1 is LGHNA, CDR2 YSLEER. CDR3 protein: CASSQDRAISKNIQYF. The CDR3 DNA is TGCGCCAGCAGCCAAGATAGGGCCATATCCAAAAACATTCAGTACTTC.

J is TRBJ2-2 and V is TRBV2; perhaps D is TRBD1 or TRBD2 (6 bases each). Looked up from germline, CDR1 is SNHLY and CDR2 is FYNNEI. The CDR3 is 14 residues long. V was pared by 7 bases and J by 6 bases, with 15 bases between. CDR3 sequence (DNA): TGTGCCAGCATTGGGGGGCAGGTGTCCGGGGAGCTGTTTTTT. Its translation: CASIGGQVSGELFF.

This clone has just one count. The rearrangement links TRBV7-2 to TRBJ2-7; 9 bases fit TRBD1. With 5 bases clipped from V and 4 bases from J, the junction kept 6 bases outside the gene matches. CDR1 and CDR2 (germline): SGHTA, FQGNSA. The CDR3 length is 14 residues. In DNA, the CDR3 is TGTGCCAGCAGCCAGGGACAGGGAGCATACGAGCAGTACTTC. As protein: CASSQGQGAYEQYF. Using reference TRBV7-2 and TRBJ2-7 for the parts outside the CDR3, the full variable domain is GAGVSQSPSNKVTEKGKDVELRCDPISGHTALYWYRQSLGQGLEFLIYFQGNSAPDKSGLPSDRFSAERTGGSVSTLTIQRTQQEDSAVYLCASSQGQGAYEQYFGPGTRLTVT.

On this clone: This specimen includes other DNA sequences encoding the same CDR3. The V and J genes are TRBV2 and TRBJ2-7; unclear D gene. The germline gives CDR1 SNHLY, CDR2 FYNNEI. The CDR3 runs 11 residues. The CDR3 region is CAGGDSYEQYF. Here the CDR3 DNA reads TGTGCGGGTGGTGATTCCTACGAGCAGTACTTC. The variable domain in full, with the rest retrieved from reference TRBV2 and TRBJ2-7, is EPEVTQTPSHQVTQMGQEVILRCVPISNHLYFYWYRQILGQKVEFLVSFYNNEISEKSEIFDDQFSVERPDGSNFTLKIRSTKLEDSAMYFCAGGDSYEQYFGPGTRLTVT.

The chain employs TRBV29-1 and TRBJ1-1; 7 bases are shared with TRBD1. J was trimmed by 6 bases and V by 4 bases; bases with no gene match: 14. Germline V gene lookup returns CDR1 SQVTM and CDR2 ANQGSEA. CDR3 size: 15 residues. CDR3 sequence reads: CSVGIGWQGVPEAFF. In DNA form, the CDR3 reads TGCAGCGTTGGTATAGGTTGGCAGGGGGTGCCTGAAGCTTTCTTT.

This clone showed up just a few times. This chain connects TRBV10-3 to TRBJ2-3, with 7 positions matching TRBD1. There are 19 residues in the CDR3. In germline, CDR1 is ENHRY, CDR2 SYGVKD. After removal of 1 base from V and 2 bases from J, the junction contained 15 bases not matched to a gene. CDR3 bases: TGTGCCATCAGTGAGTTAGCGTACCCCCGCCAGGGGGACACAGATACGCAGTATTTT. Translating gives CAISELAYPRQGDTDTQYF.

The chain links TRBV7-9 to TRBJ1-1; no clear D gene. The CDR3 loop spans 12 amino acids. The germline CDR1 and CDR2 sequences are SEHNR and FQNEAQ (reference sequence). V gave up 4 bases and J gave up 7 bases, with 10 bases separating them. The CDR3 loop is CASSSSQIEAFF. The CDR3 nucleotides are TGTGCCAGCAGCTCGTCACAGATTGAAGCTTTCTTT.

This clone was seen a handful of times. The chain uses TRBV29-1 and TRBJ1-1; the D gene is possibly TRBD1 (5 bases). CDR1 is SQVTM, CDR2 ANQGSEA, per germline. V shed 5 bases and J shed 2 bases, with 18 bases lying between them. This CDR3 has 15 residues. CDR3 sequence: CSVLPPGRYNTEAFF. Here the CDR3 DNA reads TGCAGCGTTCTCCCGCCGGGGCGGTATAACACTGAAGCTTTCTTT.

There are a few counts of this clone. The chain employs TRBV27 and TRBJ2-1; 8 nucleotides agree with TRBD2. Looked up from germline, CDR1 is MNHEY and CDR2 is SMNVEV (reference sequence). V lost 6 bases and J lost 2; bases outside the gene matches: 9. The CDR3 runs 16 residues. The CDR3 loop is CASREGSGAPYNEQFF. CDR3 DNA sequence: TGTGCCAGCAGGGAGGGTAGCGGGGCCCCCTACAATGAGCAGTTCTTC.

V is TRBV5-1 and J is TRBJ2-7; D remains unclear. The CDR3 extends over 13 amino acids. The V end was cut by 3 bases, the J end by 0 bases, with 7 bases between. CDR1 and CDR2 from the germline V gene are SGHRS and YFSETQ. CDR3 nucleotides: TGCGCCAGCAGCTCCTCGAGCTCCTACGAGCAGTACTTC. Translated: CASSSSSSYEQYF.

The CDR3 bases are TGCGCCAGCAGCCAGAATCCTTGGGCGGGGGGCTCCTACAATGAGCAGTTCTTC. This gives the protein CASSQNPWAGGSYNEQFF. The chain has TRBV4-1 and TRBJ2-1; the match to TRBD2 covers 8 bases. The trim removed 3 bases at V and 0 bases at J, leaving 10 bases unmatched. This CDR3 is 18 amino acids long. From germline, CDR1 is MGHRA and CDR2 YSYEKL.

The chain carries TRBV27 and TRBJ2-7, with TRBD1 matching 8 bases. This CDR3 spans 15 amino acids. The J segment lost 5 bases and the V segment lost 6 bases, leaving 12 bases of the junction unmatched. Germline-derived CDR1 and CDR2 are MNHEY and SMNVEV (reference sequence). CDR3 in amino acids: CASRARTGSVHEQYF. DNA of the CDR3: TGTGCCAGCAGGGCCCGGACAGGGTCAGTTCACGAGCAGTACTTC.

V gene TRBV5-1 combines with J gene TRBJ2-7, with 7 bases aligning to TRBD2. Per germline, CDR1 SGHRS and CDR2 YFSETQ. This CDR3 spans 15 amino acids. Losses at the gene ends were 5 bases for V and 4 bases for J; bases not matched to a gene: 12. The CDR3 bases are TGCGCCAGCAGACCTTCCCCCCGGGAGGCTTACGAGCAGTACTTC. Translating gives CASRPSPREAYEQYF.

This clone was picked up a small number of times. The gene calls are TRBV13 and TRBJ1-5; D is possibly TRBD1 (6 bases). The V end lost 4 bases, the J end lost 1 base, and 8 bases lay between the germline ends. This CDR3 has 14 residues. Germline V lookup: CDR1 PRHDT, CDR2 FYEKMQ (reference sequence). The CDR3 DNA follows: TGTGCCAGCAGCTCGGGACAAAGCAATCAGCCCCAGCATTTT. Protein sequence: CASSSGQSNQPQHF. Full variable domain (rest looked up from reference TRBV13 and TRBJ1-5): AAGVIQSPRHLIKEKRETATLKCYPIPRHDTVYWYQQGPGQDPQFLISFYEKMQSDKGSIPDRFSAQQFSDYHSELNMSSLELGDSALYFCASSSGQSNQPQHFGDGTRLSIL.